The source of this T cell receptor (beta chain) is a study of graft-versus-host responses after intestinal transplantation. The study's findings and limits: GvH clonotypes were identified within recipient marrow, with a subset emerging first in ileum or blood. With peak circulating GvH clone levels came an association with early post-transplant HvG declines.

In the case of this clone: Its target is unknown.

TCRdb's copy holds only in-frame clones and misses some; the assay was immunoSEQ multiplex PCR. The sample contains 70,000 or so clones, approximately 87% of which appear only once. This CDR3 contains 13 residues. Trimming took 2 bases from V and 6 from J; bases not matched to a gene: 2. The germline V gene has CDR1 SGHNT and CDR2 YYREEE (reference sequence). The source was unstimulated CD4+ T cells sorted from spleen or lymph node cells, collected before transplant. The clonotype was recovered from a human donor who was the organ donor for an intestinal transplant. The chain couples TRBV5-4 to TRBJ1-1; 9 positions agree with TRBD1. The CDR3 sequence is CASSFRDRAEAFF. The CDR3 region has the DNA TGTGCCAGCAGCTTCCGGGACAGGGCTGAAGCTTTCTTT. The full variable domain, in which reference TRBV5-4 and TRBJ1-1 provide the parts outside the CDR3, is ETGVTQSPTHLIKTRGQQVTLRCSSQSGHNTVSWYQQALGQGPQFIFQYYREEENGRGNFPPRFSGLQFPNYSSELNVNALELDDSALYLCASSFRDRAEAFFGQGTRLTVV.